This TCR beta chain was captured by sequencing in a study of blood T cell repertoires in COVID-19. Study overall: Acute and convalescent COVID-19 samples came from the United States, Italy and Spain. T cells, B-cell-depleted T cells, or PBMCs supplied cDNA or gDNA.

All enrollees were about 18 to 89 years old and from under 25 US areas. V lost 0 bases to trimming and J lost 6 bases, with 9 bases between them. The CDR3 runs 14 residues. CDR1 and CDR2 (germline): LNHDA, SQIVND (reference sequence). A few counts support this clone. TCRdb's table, derived via immunoSEQ multiplex PCR, lists solely in-frame clones and lacks some. The data hold 250,000 to 300,000 clones, with 85% to 90% observed a single time. This TCR came from a man aged 18 to 35 who had recovered from COVID-19. Sequencing used PBMCs or T cells enriched from blood (not recorded which). The V call is TRBV19, the J call TRBJ1-5; D uncertain. This CDR3 is CASSIEGRVQPQHF. The CDR3 bases are TGTGCCAGTAGTATAGAGGGGAGGGTTCAGCCCCAGCATTTT.